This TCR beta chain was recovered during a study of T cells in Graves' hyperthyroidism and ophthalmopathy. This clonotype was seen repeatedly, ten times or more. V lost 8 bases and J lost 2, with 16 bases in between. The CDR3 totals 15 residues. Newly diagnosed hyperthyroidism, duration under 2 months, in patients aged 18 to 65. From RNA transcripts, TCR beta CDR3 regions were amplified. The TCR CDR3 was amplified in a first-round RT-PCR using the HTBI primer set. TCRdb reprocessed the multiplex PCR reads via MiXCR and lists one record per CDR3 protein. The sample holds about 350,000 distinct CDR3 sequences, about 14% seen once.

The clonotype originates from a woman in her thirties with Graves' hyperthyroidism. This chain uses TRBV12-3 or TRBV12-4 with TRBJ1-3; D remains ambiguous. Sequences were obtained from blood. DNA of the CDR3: TGTGCCAGCGCCCGAGAGGTTTCCGCTGGAAACACCATATATTTT. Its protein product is CASAREVSAGNTIYF.